This is a list of T cell receptor beta chains from one sample in a study of blood T cell repertoires in COVID-19. Assay: immunoSEQ multiplex PCR; the TCRdb copy retains only in-frame clones and omits some. The table lists around 100,000 clones, over 75% of them singletons. Sequenced: peripheral blood. The receptors originated from a man aged 45-60 years with acute or convalescent COVID-19. CDR3s include the opening cysteine and the closing phenylalanine or tryptophan. A D gene is named only where the DNA matches it firmly. Clone size is given for some rows only: seen once, a few or many times, or a class if the clone is expanded.

V gene,D gene,clone size,J gene,CDR3 protein,CDR3 DNA
TRBV6-5,TRBD1,NA,TRBJ1-2,CASSYAPTGEYTF,TGTGCCAGCAGTTACGCCCCGACAGGGGAGTACACCTTC
TRBV19,NA,few,TRBJ2-7,CASSMGPLSYEQYF,TGTGCCAGTAGTATGGGGCCGCTTTCCTACGAGCAGTACTTC
TRBV11-3,NA,NA,TRBJ2-3,CASSLIGENTDTQYF,TGTGCCAGCAGCTTAATCGGGGAAAACACAGATACGCAGTATTTT
TRBV9,TRBD1,NA,TRBJ1-6,CASSVGDRGSSPLHF,TGTGCCAGCAGCGTAGGGGACAGGGGGAGTTCACCCCTCCACTTT
TRBV27,TRBD2,few,TRBJ2-3,CASSLGGRARDTQYF,TGTGCCAGCAGTTTAGGCGGGAGGGCCAGGGATACGCAGTATTTT
TRBV19,TRBD2,NA,TRBJ2-1,CASSIAGGPSPFF,TGTGCCAGTAGTATAGCGGGAGGGCCTTCCCCGTTCTTC
TRBV2,NA,NA,TRBJ2-3,CASKLESGTDTQYF,TGTGCCAGCAAGCTAGAAAGTGGCACAGATACGCAGTATTTT
TRBV9,TRBD1,NA,TRBJ1-2,CASSGPRDRGGYTF,TGTGCCAGCAGCGGGCCTAGGGACAGGGGTGGCTACACCTTC
TRBV16,TRBD1,few,TRBJ1-6,CASSPGQGAWSPLHF,TGTGCCAGCAGCCCGGGACAGGGGGCATGGTCACCCCTCCACTTT
TRBV2,TRBD2,NA,TRBJ2-2,CASSQTSAYTGELFF,TGTGCCAGCAGCCAGACTAGCGCCTACACCGGGGAGCTGTTTTTT
TRBV6-1,TRBD1,NA,TRBJ1-6,CASSDPGQGENSPLHF,TGTGCCAGCAGTGATCCTGGACAGGGGGAAAATTCACCCCTCCACTTT
TRBV3-1/TRBV3-2,TRBD1,NA,TRBJ1-4,CASSQRSGGEKLFF,TGTGCCAGCAGCCAACGGTCAGGGGGTGAAAAACTGTTTTTT
TRBV10-1,NA,few,TRBJ1-4,CASSESSGGGHEKLFF,TGCGCCAGCAGTGAGTCAAGCGGGGGCGGGCATGAAAAACTGTTTTTT
TRBV25-1,NA,NA,TRBJ2-1,CASSREIASYNEQFF,TGTGCCAGCAGTCGGGAAATAGCCTCCTACAATGAGCAGTTCTTC
TRBV7-9,NA,once,TRBJ2-7,CASSAGLSYEQYF,TGTGCCAGCAGCGCAGGTCTCTCCTACGAGCAGTACTTC
TRBV19,NA,NA,TRBJ2-7,CASSPATPYEQYF,TGTGCCAGTAGTCCAGCGACGCCCTACGAGCAGTACTTC
TRBV5-5,TRBD2,NA,TRBJ2-7,CASSSGRGYEQYF,TGTGCCAGCAGTAGCGGGAGAGGATACGAGCAGTACTTC
TRBV12-3/TRBV12-4,TRBD2,few,TRBJ2-7,CASSPGGYEQYF,TGTGCCAGCAGCCCGGGGGGCTACGAGCAGTACTTC
TRBV7-8,TRBD2,NA,TRBJ2-7,CASSPRLAGSYEQYF,TGTGCCAGCAGCCCGAGACTAGCGGGCTCCTACGAGCAGTACTTC
TRBV19,TRBD2,NA,TRBJ2-1,CASSATSGRSSYNEQFF,TGTGCCAGTAGTGCCACTAGCGGCAGGAGCTCCTACAATGAGCAGTTCTTC
TRBV27,TRBD1,NA,TRBJ2-5,CASSRSGQGARETQYF,TGTGCCAGCAGTCGCTCGGGACAGGGGGCTCGGGAGACCCAGTACTTC
TRBV5-1,TRBD1,NA,TRBJ1-6,CASSLLQGDSPLHF,TGCGCCAGCAGCTTGCTACAGGGGGATTCACCCCTCCACTTT
TRBV20-1,TRBD1,NA,TRBJ2-1,CSASGTGGINEQFF,TGCAGTGCTAGTGGGACAGGGGGTATCAATGAGCAGTTCTTC
TRBV18,NA,once,TRBJ2-2,CASSPSSRGADTGELFF,TGTGCCAGCTCACCCTCGAGCAGGGGCGCGGACACCGGGGAGCTGTTTTTT
TRBV11-2,NA,once,TRBJ1-4,CASSLGWGDEKLFF,TGTGCCAGCAGCTTAGGGTGGGGGGATGAAAAACTGTTTTTT
TRBV29-1,NA,NA,TRBJ1-2,CSLRSGSYGYTF,TGCAGCCTAAGGTCGGGTAGCTATGGCTACACCTTC
TRBV5-6,TRBD2,NA,TRBJ2-3,CASRKSGSPTDTQYF,TGTGCCAGCAGGAAGAGCGGGAGCCCCACAGATACGCAGTATTTT
TRBV24-1,TRBD2,NA,TRBJ2-1,CATSDTTSGRSNEQFF,TGTGCCACCAGTGATACCACTAGCGGGAGAAGCAATGAGCAGTTCTTC
TRBV19,NA,once,TRBJ1-2,CASTGGYGYTF,TGTGCCTCCACGGGTGGGTATGGCTACACCTTC
TRBV30,NA,NA,TRBJ1-4,CAWSPRAGAGGEKLFF,TGTGCCTGGAGTCCCCGTGCAGGGGCGGGTGGTGAAAAACTGTTTTTT
TRBV25-1,NA,NA,TRBJ2-1,CASSRRDRLDNEQFF,TGTGCCAGCAGCCGAAGGGACAGACTAGACAATGAGCAGTTCTTC
TRBV6-2/TRBV6-3,TRBD2,NA,TRBJ2-7,CASSFRLAVAYEQYF,TGTGCCAGCAGTTTCAGACTAGCGGTGGCCTACGAGCAGTACTTC
TRBV30,NA,NA,TRBJ1-1,CAWSVLGGNTEAFF,TGTGCCTGGAGTGTACTCGGTGGGAACACTGAAGCTTTCTTT
TRBV19,NA,NA,TRBJ1-1,CASRTGNTEAFF,TGTGCCAGTAGGACAGGGAACACTGAAGCTTTCTTT
TRBV27,TRBD1,NA,TRBJ1-2,CASSRRTGTGDYGYTF,TGTGCCAGCAGTCGACGAACCGGGACAGGGGACTATGGCTACACCTTC
TRBV7-9,NA,NA,TRBJ1-4,CASSTGLSEGEKLFF,TGTGCCAGCAGCACGGGCTTGTCCGAGGGAGAAAAACTGTTTTTT
TRBV9,TRBD2,NA,TRBJ2-1,CASSVSGTSFEEQFF,TGTGCCAGCAGCGTCTCCGGGACTAGCTTCGAAGAGCAGTTCTTC